This T cell receptor beta chain was profiled in a study of cytomegalovirus exposure and HLA in healthy donors. Study-level findings and limits: Rarity held for most TCR sequences, but there were some public TCRs that occurred in many donors. Among TCR beta chains, those listed as cytomegalovirus-associated numbered over 150. With high specificity and sensitivity, the classifier reportedly diagnosed cytomegalovirus status. Confirmation in vitro established that a few CMV-associated chains were specific for CMV antigens.

Sequenced by immunoSEQ multiplex PCR; TCRdb stores in-frame clones only, minus some. The data show some 59,000 clones, around nine tenths seen once. In germline, CDR1 is SGHDT, CDR2 YYEEEE. The trim removed 4 bases at V and 4 bases at J, leaving 5 bases unmatched. The CDR3 spans 14 residues. The sample holds one count of this clone. No antigen is known for it. This chain joins TRBV5-6 and TRBJ2-7, with TRBD1 matching 10 bases. This TCR derives from a woman younger than 30 in good health and CMV-seropositive. Sequencing was performed on PBMCs. CDR3 region: CASSRGQGWYEQYF. DNA for the CDR3: TGTGCCAGCAGCCGGGGACAGGGGTGGTACGAGCAGTACTTC.